Listed below are T cell receptor beta chains from one sample, sequenced in a study of vaccination and CD4 T cells after COVID-19. TCRdb re-analysed the PCR reads in MiXCR, keeping a single row per CDR3 protein. The data show about 26,000 distinct CDR3 sequences, less than 45% seen once. The antigens of these receptors remain unknown. The specimen was CD4+ T cells from blood, cultured in vitro, collected about 7 months after SARS-CoV-2 vaccination. Every receptor here comes from a human donor who had recovered from COVID-19. The CDR3 runs from the conserved cysteine through the conserved F or W. The D gene is left open where the match is weak. Size tells how often a clone was seen (once, few, many) or the class of an expanded clone, and some rows leave it out.

TRBJ2-3	-	TRBV10-3	-	TGTGCCACCGCAGGGGGCGGGGGTCTTGGCACAGATACGCAGTATTTT	CATAGGGGLGTDTQYF
TRBJ2-7	-	TRBV20-1	once	TGCAGTGCTGCGGGGACTGTGGCTTCCTACGAGCAGTACTTC	CSAAGTVASYEQYF
TRBJ1-6	-	TRBV7-8	-	TGTGCCAGCACCAAAACCGGCAGGGTCGGCTCACCCCTCCACTTT	CASTKTGRVGSPLHF
TRBJ2-1	TRBD2	TRBV28	few	TGTGCCAGCAGTCTGGGACTAGCGGGAGGGTTCTACAATGAGCAGTTCTTC	CASSLGLAGGFYNEQFF
TRBJ1-6	-	TRBV7-3	large	TGTGCCAGCAGCCCCTTAGTGCAGCTAAATTCACCCCTCCACTTT	CASSPLVQLNSPLHF
TRBJ1-2	-	TRBV29-1	-	TGCAGCGTTGATCCGGGGGCCAACTATGGCTACACCTTC	CSVDPGANYGYTF
TRBJ2-5	TRBD2	TRBV5-6	few	TGTGCCAGCAGCCACGGACTAGTCCGCGGGACCCAGTACTTC	CASSHGLVRGTQYF
TRBJ2-5	-	TRBV7-8	-	TGTGCCAGCAGCTTAGTCCGAGAGACCCAGTACTTC	CASSLVRETQYF
TRBJ2-1	-	TRBV6-1	once	TGTGCCAGCAGCCCTAGCCCATCGGCTTACAATGAGCAGTTCTTC	CASSPSPSAYNEQFF
TRBJ1-1	-	TRBV7-9	few	TGTGCCAGCAGCTTGGGGGAGGGGAACACTGAAGCTTTCTTT	CASSLGEGNTEAFF
TRBJ1-1	-	TRBV19	-	TGTGCCAGTAGTATCTCGGTCCGATCTGAAGCTTTCTTT	CASSISVRSEAFF
TRBJ2-5	TRBD1	TRBV24-1	-	TGTGCCACCAGTGAGGGGACAGGGAAGGGAGAGACCCAGTACTTC	CATSEGTGKGETQYF
TRBJ1-6	-	TRBV28	-	TGTGCCAGCAGTTTAAGGGGGATGGGGGCTTCACCCCTCCACTTT	CASSLRGMGASPLHF
TRBJ2-6	TRBD1	TRBV7-6	few	TGTGCCAGCAGCCACGGGACAGGGGACTCGCCCTTTCCTGGGGCCAACGTCCTGACTTTC	CASSHGTGDSPFPGANVLTF
TRBJ1-2	TRBD1	TRBV6-2/TRBV6-3	-	TGTGCCAGCAGTTCACCGGACAGGGAAATTTATGGCTACACCTTC	CASSSPDREIYGYTF
TRBJ2-1	TRBD2	TRBV7-9	few	TGTGCCAGCAGCTCGACTAGCTACTACAATGAGCAGTTCTTC	CASSSTSYYNEQFF
TRBJ2-1	TRBD2	TRBV7-9	few	TGTGCCAGCAGCAGTCTAGCGGGTAACAATGAGCAGTTCTTC	CASSSLAGNNEQFF
TRBJ2-7	-	TRBV2	-	TGTGCCAGCACCCGGGACTCGATATACGAGCAGTACTTC	CASTRDSIYEQYF
TRBJ1-1	-	TRBV20-1	-	TGCAGTGCTCTCGTGGGGCACACTGAAGCTTTCTTT	CSALVGHTEAFF
TRBJ2-3	-	TRBV2	few	TGTGCCAGCAGCTCCAGCACAGATACGCAGTATTTT	CASSSSTDTQYF
TRBJ2-7	-	TRBV19	-	TGTGCCAGTAGTATATCGGACGCCACCTACGAGCAGTACTTC	CASSISDATYEQYF
TRBJ1-1	-	TRBV7-2	-	TGTGCCAGCAGCTTAGGTCTGTCGAACACTGAAGCTTTCTTT	CASSLGLSNTEAFF